This TCR beta chain was sequenced during a study of human T cells and chemical hapten exposure. Study-wide background: While the approximately 25-week study was under way, patients received diphenylcyclopropenone on the scalp every week.

This clonotype appeared a few times. Its antigen is undetermined. V lost 5 bases and J lost 0; bases outside the gene matches: 16. Germline V gives CDR1 DFQATT, CDR2 SNEGSKA (reference sequence). The CDR3 has 18 amino acids. As for time point: patch test 1, 2 weeks after DPC sensitization. The treatment was: therapeutic diphenylcyclopropenone sensitization with weekly scalp DPC. Original processing methods: Per-sample TCR counts ranged from roughly 20,000 to 700,000, median 95,638. MiXCR, applied by TCRdb to the RACE reads, yields one record per CDR3 protein. TCRdb's processing, not the study's, gives the V and J calls here. The profile shows 75,000 to 90,000 distinct CDR3 sequences, about 12% of them singletons. Study observations and caveats: Expanded TCRs created a significantly greater count of big CDR3 similarity clusters than controls did.

The specimen comprised whole blood, sampled in connection with sensitization to the hapten diphenylcyclopropenone (DPC). The TCR sequence derives from an older woman with alopecia areata. Some clones in this sample may be carry-over from other donors' samples. The J gene is TRBJ1-5, the V gene TRBV20-1, with 7 bases lining up with TRBD1. DNA of the CDR3: TGCAGTGCTCGTACCGGGACAGCATATTTTTATAGCAATCAGCCCCAGCATTTT. It codes for CSARTGTAYFYSNQPQHF.